A single sample gave rise to the 25 T cell receptor beta chains below, sequenced in a study of T cells in localized non-small cell lung cancer (dated by TCRdb to between 2020 and 2021). Receptors were amplified or captured by the immunoSEQ multiplex PCR assay. What TCRdb holds here is the immuneACCESS table cut down to in-frame rearrangements. Part of the clones is not present; checked against another copy, under half of the missing clones reflect an unresolved V gene, and the others are unexplained. For this sample the table gives about 82,000 clones, of which around 80% were detected only once. Of the sample, 15% to 20% falls within the top ten clones. This sample comprised PBMCs, obtained before any cancer treatment. The receptors here all came from a man between 40 and 70 years old with stage II squamous cell lung carcinoma.

The rearrangement links TRBV19 to TRBJ2-2; no reliable D call. The CDR3 has 13 residues. Germline CDR1 reads LNHDA; CDR2 reads SQIVND (reference sequence). V was clipped by 7 bases and J by 5 bases, with 11 bases between them. The chain's CDR3 is CASTPQLTGELFF. As DNA, the CDR3 is TGTGCCAGTACTCCCCAGTTGACCGGGGAGCTGTTTTTT.

The V call is TRBV5-4, the J call TRBJ2-7; no reliable D call. CDR1 is SGHNT, CDR2 YYREEE, per germline (reference sequence). The CDR3 totals 14 residues. Trimming pared 4 bases from V and 2 bases from J, leaving 13 bases between. The CDR3 loop reads CASSPGSSPYEQYF. Written as DNA, the CDR3 is TGTGCCAGCAGCCCGGGCTCTTCCCCCTACGAGCAGTACTTC.

The chain is built from TRBV9 and TRBJ1-2; D call uncertain. The CDR3 is 14 residues long. The V gene lost 0 bases and the J gene lost 6 bases, with 12 bases spanning the gap. Looked up from germline, CDR1 is SGDLS and CDR2 is YYNGEE. The DNA of the CDR3 is TGTGCCAGCAGCGTAGCCCCACACTCGAATGGCTACACCTTC. Residues: CASSVAPHSNGYTF.

The rearrangement joins TRBV7-2 to TRBJ2-5; 7 bases agree with TRBD2. In germline, CDR1 is SGHTA, CDR2 FQGNSA. CDR3 size: 19 residues. Trimming removed 2 bases from V and 3 bases from J; junction bases left unmatched: 18. CDR3 DNA sequence: TGTGCCAGCAGCTTACGTCCCTCCCCTCGAGCGGGGAAGGAAGAGACCCAGTACTTC. Its translation: CASSLRPSPRAGKEETQYF.

The J gene is TRBJ2-7, the V gene TRBV5-6, with D possibly being TRBD1 (5 bases). Trimming stripped 2 bases from V and 2 bases from J, with 11 bases between. Per the germline V gene, CDR1 is SGHDT and CDR2 is YYEEEE. This CDR3 contains 14 residues. CDR3 residues: CASSLYGQAYEQYF. DNA for the CDR3: TGTGCCAGCAGCTTATACGGACAAGCCTACGAGCAGTACTTC.

This clone turned up a few times. The CDR3 DNA is TGTGCCAGCAGCCCTACCAGGGGGAACACTGAAGCTTTCTTT. This sequence encodes CASSPTRGNTEAFF. This chain links TRBV7-2 with TRBJ1-1; possibly TRBD1 for D (6 bases). Germline CDR1 reads SGHTA; CDR2 reads FQGNSA. The CDR3 consists of 14 residues. Trimming took 5 bases from V and 1 from J, leaving 11 bases between them.

J is TRBJ1-2 and V is TRBV30; D is perhaps TRBD1 (6 bases). CDR3 size: 15 residues. CDR1 and CDR2 from the germline V gene are GTSNPN and SVGIG (reference sequence). The V and J ends lost 1 base and 4 bases respectively, with 16 bases between them. The CDR3 bases are TGTGCCTGGAGTGACCCGACAGGAATTGGCTATGGCTACACCTTC. Translated, it gives CAWSDPTGIGYGYTF.

This clone came up a few times. The rearrangement joins TRBV30 to TRBJ2-2; a possible D gene is TRBD1 (5 bases). This CDR3 comprises 12 residues. V was shortened by 2 bases and J by 6 bases, with 7 bases between the two germline ends. Germline assignment: CDR1 GTSNPN and CDR2 SVGIG (reference sequence). As DNA, the CDR3 is TGTGCCTGGAGTAGGGGCCCCGGGGAGCTGTTTTTT. Translating it yields CAWSRGPGELFF.

The chain recombines TRBV2 with TRBJ1-2, with D perhaps matching TRBD1 (5 bases). CDR1 SNHLY and CDR2 FYNNEI come from the germline V gene. V was pared by 5 bases and J by 7 bases, with 14 bases between. The CDR3 contains 13 residues. Written as DNA, the CDR3 is TGTGCCAGCAGTTTTAAAGGGGAGGCTGGCTACACCTTC. Encoded protein: CASSFKGEAGYTF.

The V gene is TRBV7-2, the J gene TRBJ2-7, with D maybe TRBD1 (6 bases). Germline-derived CDR1 and CDR2 are SGHTA and FQGNSA. Trimming shortened V by 5 bases and J by 4 bases, and 12 bases separated the two germline ends. The CDR3 sequence is 13 residues long. CDR3 in amino acids: CASSPGTQYEQYF. The CDR3 nucleotides read TGTGCCAGCAGCCCCGGGACACAGTACGAGCAGTACTTC.

The chain links TRBV19 to TRBJ1-1; 9 bases agree with TRBD1. CDR1 LNHDA and CDR2 SQIVND come from the germline V gene (reference sequence). V lost 7 bases to trimming and J lost 4 bases; unmatched junction nucleotides: 7. This CDR3 contains 14 residues. The CDR3 region has the DNA TGTGCCAGTATCGGGACAGGGTGGAGCACTGAAGCTTTCTTT. Translated, it gives CASIGTGWSTEAFF.

This sequence joins TRBV30 and TRBJ2-7; D gene ambiguous. Trimming shortened V by 2 bases and J by 7 bases, and 15 bases separated the two germline ends. CDR1 is GTSNPN and CDR2 is SVGIG in the germline V gene (reference sequence). The CDR3 loop spans 13 amino acids. In DNA, the CDR3 is TGTGCCTGGAGTAACCGTGTCGCCGGGGAGCAGTACTTC. Protein product: CAWSNRVAGEQYF.

In its sample, this clone was seen once. A read error may produce the germline difference seen at one junction end. The chain joins TRBV7-7 to TRBJ1-3; tentatively, D is TRBD1 (5 bases). Germline CDR1 and CDR2: SSHAT and FNYEAQ (reference sequence). CDR3 size: 13 residues. The CDR3 bases are TGTGCTAGCAGTTGGGACGTCGGAAACACCATATATTTT. Translating it yields CASSWDVGNTIYF.

This rearrangement joins TRBV19 to TRBJ1-1; 9 nucleotides align to TRBD1. Germline loops: CDR1 LNHDA, CDR2 SQIVND (reference sequence). This CDR3 is 18 amino acids long. The V gene end was trimmed by 5 bases and the J gene end by 11 bases; junction bases not matched to a gene: 24. CDR3 nucleotides: TGTGCCAGTAGTTTTCTTCCGGGACAGGGTTACTCCACCGAATCGGCTTTCTTT. It specifies CASSFLPGQGYSTESAFF. The whole variable domain, filled in from reference TRBV19 and TRBJ1-1, reads DGGITQSPKYLFRKEGQNVTLSCEQNLNHDAMYWYRQDPGQGLRLIYYSQIVNDFQKGDIAEGYSVSREKKESFPLTVTSAQKNPTAFYLCASSFLPGQGYSTESAFFGQGTRLTVV.

This clone turned up a few times. The rearrangement uses TRBV7-2 and TRBJ1-1; D not resolved. This CDR3 has 13 residues. The V gene's germline CDR1 is SGHTA and CDR2 FQGNSA. The V and J ends lost 5 bases and 5 bases respectively, with 12 bases between them. Here the CDR3 reads CASSARWLTEAFF. The CDR3 DNA follows: TGTGCCAGCAGCGCACGTTGGCTGACTGAAGCTTTCTTT.

Here the CDR3 reads CASSSPTVPSGANVLTF. DNA for the CDR3: TGTGCCAGCAGTTCTCCGACAGTTCCCTCTGGGGCCAACGTCCTGACTTTC. The V and J genes are TRBV27 and TRBJ2-6; TRBD1 is a possible D gene (5 bases). V shed 4 bases and J shed 0 bases, with 13 bases lying between them. Germline V gene sequence: CDR1 MNHEY, CDR2 SMNVEV (reference sequence). The CDR3 is 17 amino acids.

V gene TRBV30 combines with J gene TRBJ1-2, with D unresolved. The germline V gene encodes CDR1 GTSNPN and CDR2 SVGIG (reference sequence). The V and J ends lost 5 bases and 4 bases respectively, with 11 bases between them. CDR3 length: 12 amino acids. This CDR3 reads CAWEDLGYGYTF. The CDR3, as DNA: TGTGCCTGGGAAGACCTGGGCTATGGCTACACCTTC.

V and J are TRBV11-3 and TRBJ1-1; TRBD1 is a possible D gene (6 bases). Per germline, CDR1 SGHNT and CDR2 YENEEA. The CDR3 loop spans 16 amino acids. Trimming took 2 bases from V and 4 from J, leaving 17 bases between them. CDR3: CASSLTRGALGTEAFF. CDR3 nucleotides: TGTGCCAGCAGCTTAACGAGGGGGGCTTTGGGCACTGAAGCTTTCTTT.

The chain recombines TRBV5-1 with TRBJ2-3, with 8 bases fitting TRBD1. The CDR3 has 14 residues. V gave up 3 bases and J gave up 5 bases; unmatched junction bases: 5. CDR1 and CDR2 from the germline V gene are SGHRS and YFSETQ. Written as DNA, the CDR3 is TGCGCCAGCAGCTCCGGACAGGGTGGAGATACGCAGTATTTT. It yields the protein CASSSGQGGDTQYF. Combining the CDR3 with reference TRBV5-1 and TRBJ2-3 gives the whole variable domain KAGVTQTPRYLIKTRGQQVTLSCSPISGHRSVSWYQQTPGQGLQFLFEYFSETQRNKGNFPGRFSGRQFSNSRSEMNVSTLELGDSALYLCASSSGQGGDTQYFGPGTRLTVL.

This clone was observed a handful of times. The chain carries TRBV6-1 and TRBJ1-3; no clear D gene. Germline lookup yields CDR1 MNHNS and CDR2 SASEGT. Trimming took off 8 bases at V and 1 base at J, with 9 bases between the two ends. This CDR3 has 13 residues. For the CDR3, the DNA is TGTGCCAGCCGAGCTCCTTCTGGAAACACCATATATTTT. It is translated as CASRAPSGNTIYF.

The chain employs TRBV29-1 and TRBJ2-7, with 7 bases lining up with TRBD1. The CDR3 consists of 16 residues. Germline trimming cut 0 bases from V and 3 bases from J; bases unmatched to any gene: 11. Per germline, CDR1 SQVTM and CDR2 ANQGSEA. CDR3 amino acids: CSVEEGVRGTRYEQYF. For the CDR3, the DNA is TGCAGCGTTGAAGAAGGGGTCAGGGGGACCCGCTACGAGCAGTACTTC.

This chain joins TRBV28 and TRBJ1-4; D remains ambiguous. Germline V gene data show CDR1 as MDHEN and CDR2 as SYDVKM. This CDR3 has 15 residues. The V and J ends lost 5 bases and 2 bases respectively, with 12 bases between them. DNA of the CDR3: TGTGCCAGCAGTCAAGTGAGCTGGACTAATGAAAAACTGTTTTTT. This encodes CASSQVSWTNEKLFF.

This chain links TRBV4-3 with TRBJ2-7; D uncertain. CDR3 size: 14 residues. Trimming removed 1 base at V and 3 bases at J, with 10 bases between. The germline CDR1 and CDR2 sequences are LGHNA and YSLEER. CDR3 region: CASSQGRFNYEQYF. The CDR3 nucleotides read TGCGCCAGCAGCCAAGGCCGGTTTAACTACGAGCAGTACTTC.

The chain carries TRBV30 and TRBJ2-7, with 7 nucleotides matching TRBD1. V dropped 3 bases and J dropped 2; count of bases not matched to a gene: 10. Germline V gives CDR1 GTSNPN, CDR2 SVGIG (reference sequence). The CDR3 contains 15 residues. The CDR3 spells CAWSEPGQMTYEQYF. In DNA form, the CDR3 reads TGTGCCTGGAGCGAGCCGGGACAGATGACCTACGAGCAGTACTTC.

The chain recombines TRBV2 with TRBJ1-6; D gene uncertain. V lost 6 bases to trimming and J lost 9 bases, with 12 bases between them. This CDR3 has 13 residues. Germline V gene lookup returns CDR1 SNHLY and CDR2 FYNNEI. CDR3 nucleotide sequence: TGTGCCAGCAGCCTCGTTGGTGGTTCACCCCTCCACTTT. Protein: CASSLVGGSPLHF.